The next 3 T cell receptor beta chains were all read from a single sample in a study of blood T cell repertoires in COVID-19. Sequencing was performed with immunoSEQ multiplex PCR; in TCRdb, only in-frame clones are kept and a portion is missing. The sample yields 200,000 to 250,000 clones, less than 90% seen once. Sequencing was carried out using peripheral blood. These receptors all stem from a woman aged 55-70 years who had recovered from COVID-19.

CDR3 DNA: TGTGCCAGTAGTCCCTGGGGCGGGGGCGCCTACAATGAGCAGTTCTTC. Translated: CASSPWGGGAYNEQFF. The chain has TRBV19 and TRBJ2-1, with a possible D match to TRBD2 (7 bases). Germline V gene lookup returns CDR1 LNHDA and CDR2 SQIVND (reference sequence). The CDR3 covers 16 residues. Deletions cut 5 bases from V and 2 bases from J, with 16 bases between. Full variable domain (missing parts from reference TRBV19 and TRBJ2-1): DGGITQSPKYLFRKEGQNVTLSCEQNLNHDAMYWYRQDPGQGLRLIYYSQIVNDFQKGDIAEGYSVSREKKESFPLTVTSAQKNPTAFYLCASSPWGGGAYNEQFFGPGTRLTVL.

This chain joins TRBV7-2 and TRBJ2-1; a possible D gene is TRBD1 (5 bases). This CDR3 is built from 14 residues. The germline V gene has CDR1 SGHTA and CDR2 FQGNSA. V dropped 3 bases and J dropped 7 bases, with 13 bases sitting between them. The CDR3 DNA reads as TGTGCCAGCAGCTTGGCTAGGACATCAAATGAGCAGTTCTTC. This sequence encodes CASSLARTSNEQFF.

The gene calls are TRBV12-5 and TRBJ2-2; D remains unclear. Trimming shortened V by 4 bases and J by 4 bases, and 10 bases separated the two germline ends. The CDR3 sequence is 14 residues long. The germline V gene encodes CDR1 LGHNT and CDR2 FRNRAP. CDR3 region: CASGSRLRTGELFF. CDR3 bases: TGTGCTAGTGGTTCTCGGTTACGCACCGGGGAGCTGTTTTTT. Variable domain in full (rest from reference TRBV12-5 and TRBJ2-2): DARVTQTPRHKVTEMGQEVTMRCQPILGHNTVFWYRQTMMQGLELLAYFRNRAPLDDSGMPKDRFSAEMPDATLATLKIQPSEPRDSAVYFCASGSRLRTGELFFGEGSRLTVL.